This TCR beta chain was observed in a study of cytomegalovirus exposure and HLA in healthy donors. Overall study findings and caveats: Across donors, presence/absence analyses took sequencing depth to be roughly uniform. A later analysis found TCR association rates differed by HLA locus, highest for DRB1 and lowest for HLA-C.

Concerning this clone: Its antigen remains unidentified.

The PCR had 60 Vbeta and 13 Jbeta primers. Profiled with immunoSEQ multiplex PCR; TCRdb holds only in-frame clones, not every one. The sample contains under 300,000 clones, roughly 85% of which appear only once. CDR3 length equals 16 residues. CDR1 SNHLY and CDR2 FYNNEI come from the germline V gene. V was clipped by 2 bases and J by 3 bases; unmatched bases: 9. Sequencing input: PBMCs. This chain joins TRBV2 and TRBJ1-2, with 7 bases identical to TRBD1. The TCR sequence derives from a man between 40 and 49 years old in good health and CMV-seropositive. The CDR3 region is CASSESRGGSHYGYTF. CDR3 bases: TGTGCCAGCAGTGAAAGTAGAGGGGGCAGTCACTATGGCTACACCTTC.